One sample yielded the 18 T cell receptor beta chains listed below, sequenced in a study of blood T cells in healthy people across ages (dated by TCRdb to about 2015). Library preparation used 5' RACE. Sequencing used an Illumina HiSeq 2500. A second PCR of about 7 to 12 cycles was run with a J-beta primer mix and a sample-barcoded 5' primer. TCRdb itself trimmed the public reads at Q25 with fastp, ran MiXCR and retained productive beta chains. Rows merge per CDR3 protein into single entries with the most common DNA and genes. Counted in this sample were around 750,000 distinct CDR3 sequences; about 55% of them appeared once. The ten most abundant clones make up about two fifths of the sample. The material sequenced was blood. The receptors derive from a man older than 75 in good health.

CDR3 amino acids: CASNGGQGFYSGFYEQYF. CDR3 nucleotides: TGTGCCAGCAACGGAGGACAGGGATTTTATTCGGGTTTCTACGAGCAGTACTTC. V is TRBV6-1 and J is TRBJ2-7; 8 positions agree with TRBD1. This CDR3 has 18 residues. Germline V gives CDR1 MNHNS, CDR2 SASEGT. Germline trimming cut 7 bases from V and 3 bases from J; bases unmatched to any gene: 20.

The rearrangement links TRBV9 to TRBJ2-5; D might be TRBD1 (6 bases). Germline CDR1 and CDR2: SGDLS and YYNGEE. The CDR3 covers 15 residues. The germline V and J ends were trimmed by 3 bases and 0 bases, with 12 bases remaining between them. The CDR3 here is CASSGAGEYQETQYF. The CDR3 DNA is TGTGCCAGCAGCGGGGCAGGGGAATACCAAGAGACCCAGTACTTC.

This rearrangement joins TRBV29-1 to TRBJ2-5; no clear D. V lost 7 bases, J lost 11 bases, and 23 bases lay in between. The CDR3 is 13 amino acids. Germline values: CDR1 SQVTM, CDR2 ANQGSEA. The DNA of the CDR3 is TGCAGCGCCTCGCCGCCCCACGGCATTGAGCAGTACTTC. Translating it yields CSASPPHGIEQYF. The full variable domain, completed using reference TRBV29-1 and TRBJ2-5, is SAVISQKPSRDICQRGTSLTIQCQVDSQVTMMFWYRQQPGQSLTLIATANQGSEATYESGFVIDKFPISRPNLTFSTLTVSNMSPEDSSIYLCSASPPHGIEQYFGPGTRLLVL.

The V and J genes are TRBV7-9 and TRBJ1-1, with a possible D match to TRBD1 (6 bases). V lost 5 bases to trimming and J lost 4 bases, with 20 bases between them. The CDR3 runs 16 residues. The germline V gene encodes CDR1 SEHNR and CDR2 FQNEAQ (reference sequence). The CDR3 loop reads CASSRNRGPGGTEAFF. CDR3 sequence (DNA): TGTGCCAGCAGCCGTAACCGGGGGCCGGGAGGCACTGAAGCTTTCTTT.

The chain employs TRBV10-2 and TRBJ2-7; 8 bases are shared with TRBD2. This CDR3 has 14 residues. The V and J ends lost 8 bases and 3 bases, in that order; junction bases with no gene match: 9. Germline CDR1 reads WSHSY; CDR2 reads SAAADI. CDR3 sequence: CASRTSGSHYEQYF. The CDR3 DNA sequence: TGCGCCAGCCGAACAAGCGGGAGCCACTACGAGCAGTACTTC.

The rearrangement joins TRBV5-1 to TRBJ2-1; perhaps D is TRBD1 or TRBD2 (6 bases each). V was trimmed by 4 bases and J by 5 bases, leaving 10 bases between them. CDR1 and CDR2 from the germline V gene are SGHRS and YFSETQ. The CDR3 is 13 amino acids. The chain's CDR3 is CASSPGADNEQFF. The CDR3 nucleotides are TGCGCCAGCAGCCCGGGGGCGGACAATGAGCAGTTCTTC.

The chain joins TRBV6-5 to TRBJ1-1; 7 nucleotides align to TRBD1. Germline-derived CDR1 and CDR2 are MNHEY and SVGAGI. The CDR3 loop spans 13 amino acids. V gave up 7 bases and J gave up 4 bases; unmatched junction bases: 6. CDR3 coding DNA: TGTGCCAGCACCAAGACAGGGTTCACTGAAGCTTTCTTT. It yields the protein CASTKTGFTEAFF.

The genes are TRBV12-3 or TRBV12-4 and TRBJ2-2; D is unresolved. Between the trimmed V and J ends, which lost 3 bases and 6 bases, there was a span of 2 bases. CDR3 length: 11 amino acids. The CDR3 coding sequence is TGTGCCAGCAGTTTCCCCGGGGAGCTGTTTTTT. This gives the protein CASSFPGELFF.

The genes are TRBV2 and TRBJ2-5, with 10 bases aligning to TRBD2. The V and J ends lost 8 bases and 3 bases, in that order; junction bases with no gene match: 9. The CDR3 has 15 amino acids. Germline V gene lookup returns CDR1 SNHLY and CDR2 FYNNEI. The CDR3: CASSRQGLAEETQYF. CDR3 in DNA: TGTGCCAGCTCTCGACAAGGACTAGCGGAAGAGACCCAGTACTTC.

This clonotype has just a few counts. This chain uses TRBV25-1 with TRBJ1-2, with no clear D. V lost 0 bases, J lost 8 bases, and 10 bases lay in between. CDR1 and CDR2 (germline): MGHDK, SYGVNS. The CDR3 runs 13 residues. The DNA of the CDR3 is TGTGCCAGCAGTGAATACGGCCCAGACGGCTACACCTTC. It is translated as CASSEYGPDGYTF.

The CDR3 sequence: CASSFGLAASTDTQYF. The CDR3 bases are TGTGCCAGCAGCTTCGGACTAGCGGCTAGCACAGATACGCAGTATTTT. The chain carries TRBV7-9 and TRBJ2-3, with TRBD2 matching 10 bases. This CDR3 is 16 amino acids long. V was clipped by 3 bases and J by 0 bases; unmatched bases: 3. Germline lookup yields CDR1 SEHNR and CDR2 FQNEAQ (reference sequence).

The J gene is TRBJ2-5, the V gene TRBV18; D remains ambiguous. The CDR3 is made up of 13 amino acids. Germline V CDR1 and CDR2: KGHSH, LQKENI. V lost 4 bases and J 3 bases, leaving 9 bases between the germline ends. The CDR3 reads CASSQEIEETQYF. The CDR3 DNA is TGTGCCAGCTCACAGGAGATTGAAGAGACCCAGTACTTC.

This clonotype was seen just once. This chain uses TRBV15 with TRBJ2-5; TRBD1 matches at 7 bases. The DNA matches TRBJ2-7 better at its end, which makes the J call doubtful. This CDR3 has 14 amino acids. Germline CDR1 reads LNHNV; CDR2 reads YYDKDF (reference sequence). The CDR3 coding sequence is TGTGCCACCAGCGGACAGGACAGGCCCTACGAGCAGTACTTC. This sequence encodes CATSGQDRPYEQYF.

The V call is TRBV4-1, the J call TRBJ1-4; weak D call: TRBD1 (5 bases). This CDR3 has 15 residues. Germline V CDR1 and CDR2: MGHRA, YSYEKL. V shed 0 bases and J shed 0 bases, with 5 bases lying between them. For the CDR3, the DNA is TGCGCCAGCAGCCAAGAGGGGGCAACTAATGAAAAACTGTTTTTT. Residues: CASSQEGATNEKLFF.

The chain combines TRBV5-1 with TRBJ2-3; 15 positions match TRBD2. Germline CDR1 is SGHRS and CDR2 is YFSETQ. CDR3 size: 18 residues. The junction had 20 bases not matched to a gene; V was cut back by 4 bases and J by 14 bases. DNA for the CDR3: TGCGCCAGCAGCCAGACACTCGGACTAGCGGGAGGGACCGGAGACGCGTATTTT. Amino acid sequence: CASSQTLGLAGGTGDAYF.

The CDR3 is CASSPKASRSRKAFF. CDR3 bases: TGTGCCAGCAGCCCGAAAGCCTCGCGGAGTCGGAAAGCTTTCTTT. This chain uses TRBV3-1 with TRBJ1-1; D gene ambiguous. CDR3 length: 15 amino acids. The V end was cut by 4 bases, the J end by 9 bases, with 21 bases between. CDR1 LGHDT and CDR2 YNNKEL come from the germline V gene (reference sequence).

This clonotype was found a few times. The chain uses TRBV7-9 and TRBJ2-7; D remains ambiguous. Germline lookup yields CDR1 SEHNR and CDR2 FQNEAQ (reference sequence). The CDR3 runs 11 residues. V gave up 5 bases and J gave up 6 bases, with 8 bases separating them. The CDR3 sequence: CASSPAREQYF. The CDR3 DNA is TGTGCCAGCAGCCCCGCCCGCGAGCAGTACTTC. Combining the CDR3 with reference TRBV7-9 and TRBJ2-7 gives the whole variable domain DTGVSQNPRHKITKRGQNVTFRCDPISEHNRLYWYRQTLGQGPEFLTYFQNEAQLEKSRLLSDRFSAERPKGSFSTLEIQRTEQGDSAMYLCASSPAREQYFGPGTRLTVT.

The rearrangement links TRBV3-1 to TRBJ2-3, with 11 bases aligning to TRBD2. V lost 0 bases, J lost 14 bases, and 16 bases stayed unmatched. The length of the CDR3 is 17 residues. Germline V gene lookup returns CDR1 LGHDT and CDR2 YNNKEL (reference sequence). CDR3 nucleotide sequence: TGTGCCAGCAGCCAAGATGTACTAGCGGGGGACCACAGATACGCGTATTTT. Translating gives CASSQDVLAGDHRYAYF.